This T cell receptor (beta chain) was found in a study of response to subunit inactivated influenza vaccine. Comments on this clonotype: Antigen: not known.

The V and J ends lost 5 bases and 5 bases respectively, with 12 bases between them. The CDR3 extends over 13 amino acids. From germline, CDR1 is PRHDT and CDR2 FYEKMQ (reference sequence). Using its own MiXCR run on the RT-PCR reads, TCRdb lists one record per CDR3 protein. The sample shows under 850,000 distinct CDR3 sequences, around 18% of them seen only once. General study results and limits: After each seasonal influenza vaccination, few new T cells are recruited, the authors suggested.

Source: PBMCs from blood, taken roughly 5 days after vaccination. The chain is built from TRBV13 and TRBJ2-5; D might be TRBD2 (5 bases). This TCR came from a man aged 50-60 years who received an inactivated influenza vaccine. CDR3 protein: CASSPAGVETQYF. CDR3 DNA sequence: TGTGCCAGCAGCCCTGCCGGGGTGGAGACCCAGTACTTC.